This T cell receptor beta chain was found in a study of shared clonotypes between healthy human individuals. Each subset's genomic DNA was split evenly across several immunoSEQ plates. TCRdb's copy holds only in-frame clones and misses some; the assay was immunoSEQ multiplex PCR. The sample lists fewer than 2.5 million clones, 93% seen once, with approximately 0.36% in the top ten. Study-wide results and limits: Collection of samples was limited to blood; tissue repertoires likely differ. Several donors showed sharing of approximately 5% of naive CD4 clonotypes.

V lost 6 bases to trimming and J lost 5 bases; unmatched junction nucleotides: 8. The germline CDR1 and CDR2 sequences are SNHLY and FYNNEI. The CDR3 extends over 14 amino acids. On this clone itself: The antigen remains unidentified.

The sample was naive CD4+ T cells from PBMCs. This sample's subset: CD45RA+ positively selected. The chain joins TRBV2 to TRBJ2-7; 9 nucleotides align to TRBD2. This receptor was obtained from a man younger than 35 in good health. Some clones in this sample may be carry-over from other donors' samples. CDR3 sequence reads: CASRVQQRGDEQYF. The CDR3 DNA reads TGTGCCAGCAGGGTACAGCAGCGGGGGGACGAGCAGTACTTC. Based on the CDR3 plus reference TRBV2 and TRBJ2-7, the full variable domain is EPEVTQTPSHQVTQMGQEVILRCVPISNHLYFYWYRQILGQKVEFLVSFYNNEISEKSEIFDDQFSVERPDGSNFTLKIRSTKLEDSAMYFCASRVQQRGDEQYFGPGTRLTVT.